Following are 25 T cell receptor beta chains from one sample sequenced in a study of blood T cell repertoires in COVID-19. Sequencing was performed with immunoSEQ multiplex PCR; in TCRdb, only in-frame clones are kept and a portion is missing. The sample lists 150,000 or so clones; about 80% were seen once. The source material was peripheral blood. The receptors were sampled from a woman older than 75 with acute or convalescent COVID-19.

The CDR3 region is CASSDPPGLATEQYF. Written as DNA, the CDR3 is TGTGCCAGCAGTGACCCCCCGGGACTAGCAACCGAGCAGTACTTC. V and J are TRBV6-4 and TRBJ2-7; 9 bases map to TRBD2. After removal of 2 bases from V and 6 bases from J, the junction contained 8 bases not matched to a gene. Germline CDR1 and CDR2: MRHNA and SNTAGT. This CDR3 is built from 15 residues.

The chain uses TRBV20-1 and TRBJ2-7; TRBD2 agrees at 11 bases. Germline loops: CDR1 DFQATT, CDR2 SNEGSKA (reference sequence). The CDR3 is made up of 14 amino acids. The junction had 6 bases not matched to a gene; V was cut back by 3 bases and J by 5 bases. CDR3 sequence (DNA): TGCAGTGCTAGTAGCGGGAGGGTCACTAACGAGCAGTACTTC. Protein sequence: CSASSGRVTNEQYF.

CDR3 DNA sequence: TGTGCCAGCTCACCACGCGACAGCTCTGGAAACACCATATATTTT. Protein product: CASSPRDSSGNTIYF. The V call is TRBV18, the J call TRBJ1-3; D may be TRBD1 (5 bases). This CDR3 region has 15 residues. The V gene's germline CDR1 is KGHSH and CDR2 LQKENI. Trimming pared 1 base from V and 0 bases from J, leaving 7 bases between.

The gene calls are TRBV6-6 and TRBJ2-7; 10 bases align to TRBD1. This CDR3 region has 15 residues. V gave up 6 bases and J gave up 2 bases; unmatched junction bases: 7. Germline CDR1 is MNHNY and CDR2 is SVGAGI (reference sequence). CDR3 DNA: TGTGCCAGCAGGGACAGGGGGGGTCCTCCCTACGAGCAGTACTTC. Amino acid sequence: CASRDRGGPPYEQYF.

The chain links TRBV29-1 to TRBJ2-6; tentatively, D is TRBD1 (6 bases). Trimming took 5 bases from V and 0 from J, leaving 23 bases between them. This CDR3 is built from 19 residues. Germline V CDR1 and CDR2: SQVTM, ANQGSEA. The DNA for the CDR3 is TGCAGCGTTCGCGGACAGCCCAAGGGTGGCCCCTCTGGGGCCAACGTCCTGACTTTC. Amino acid sequence: CSVRGQPKGGPSGANVLTF.

This clone was observed a single time. This rearrangement joins TRBV11-2 to TRBJ1-3; D is undetermined. V was shortened by 1 base and J by 11 bases, with 15 bases between the two germline ends. The length of the CDR3 is 14 residues. Germline assignment: CDR1 SGHAT and CDR2 FQNNGV. The CDR3 loop is CASSLGGALMPIYF. DNA of the CDR3: TGTGCCAGCAGCTTAGGAGGCGCACTAATGCCCATATATTTT.

The count of this clone is one. The V gene is TRBV28, the J gene TRBJ1-6, with D uncertain. Per the germline V gene, CDR1 is MDHEN and CDR2 is SYDVKM. V was shortened by 7 bases and J by 9 bases, with 10 bases between the two germline ends. The CDR3 covers 12 residues. The DNA of the CDR3 is TGTGCCAGCACGAGGTTCGGTTCACCCCTCCACTTT. Translation gives CASTRFGSPLHF.

CDR3 loop: CASSRGDDTEAFF. CDR3 bases: TGCGCCAGCAGCCGGGGGGACGACACTGAAGCTTTCTTT. The chain is built from TRBV5-1 and TRBJ1-1, with D maybe TRBD1 (5 bases). The CDR3 covers 13 residues. V was clipped by 4 bases and J by 3 bases, with 10 bases between them. Germline lookup yields CDR1 SGHRS and CDR2 YFSETQ. Supplemented by reference TRBV5-1 and TRBJ1-1, the full variable domain reads KAGVTQTPRYLIKTRGQQVTLSCSPISGHRSVSWYQQTPGQGLQFLFEYFSETQRNKGNFPGRFSGRQFSNSRSEMNVSTLELGDSALYLCASSRGDDTEAFFGQGTRLTVV.

This chain uses TRBV6-6 with TRBJ2-6; D not certain. Between the trimmed V and J ends, which lost 5 bases and 0 bases, there was a span of 8 bases. The CDR3 loop spans 15 amino acids. Germline V lookup: CDR1 MNHNY, CDR2 SVGAGI (reference sequence). The DNA of the CDR3 is TGTGCCAGCAGTCGCCAGGTCTCTGGGGCCAACGTCCTGACTTTC. Its translation is CASSRQVSGANVLTF.

This clone has just a few counts. The rearrangement links TRBV5-4 to TRBJ1-2; 7 bases align to TRBD1. With 4 bases clipped from V and 4 bases from J, the junction kept 10 bases outside the gene matches. The germline V gene has CDR1 SGHNT and CDR2 YYREEE (reference sequence). The CDR3 runs to 15 residues. In DNA form, the CDR3 reads TGTGCCAGCAGCCAAAAAGGGGGCCTCGGCTATGGCTACACCTTC. Amino acid sequence: CASSQKGGLGYGYTF.

This clone came up once. This chain links TRBV4-1 with TRBJ1-4; perhaps TRBD1 as D (6 bases). The CDR3 is 15 amino acids. Germline lookup yields CDR1 MGHRA and CDR2 YSYEKL. V was pared by 8 bases and J by 8 bases, with 21 bases between. The CDR3 sequence: CASCPLTGGREKLFF. The CDR3 DNA reads as TGCGCCAGCTGCCCCCTGACAGGTGGGCGAGAAAAACTGTTTTTT.

This chain joins TRBV3-1 (or the pseudogene TRBV3-2) and TRBJ2-1; 7 bases match TRBD2. Germline lookup yields CDR1 LGHDT and CDR2 YNNKEL (reference sequence). The V gene end was trimmed by 5 bases and the J gene end by 3 bases; junction bases not matched to a gene: 10. The CDR3 has 16 residues. This CDR3 reads CASSSFGEGLYNEQFF. CDR3 DNA sequence: TGTGCCAGCAGCTCCTTCGGGGAGGGACTCTACAATGAGCAGTTCTTC.

This clone was recorded only once. The chain is built from TRBV6-2 or TRBV6-3 and TRBJ1-5; D not resolved. Trimming took off 2 bases at V and 5 bases at J, with 10 bases between the two ends. CDR1 and CDR2 (germline): MNHEY, SVGEGT. This CDR3 has 14 amino acids. CDR3 coding DNA: TGTGCCAGCAGTTACGTGTCAGAAGATCAGCCCCAGCATTTT. The encoded protein is CASSYVSEDQPQHF.

The sample holds one count of this clone. No DNA is shown, since the ends of the CDR3 on it are uncertain; the CDR3 is the one TCRdb lists. V usage is TRBV12-2 and J usage is TRBJ1-5. TRBV12-2 is reported as a pseudogene. Counting both end residues, the CDR3 totals 15 amino acids. The CDR3 here is CASRLVGGGNQPQHF.

V is TRBV4-1 and J is TRBJ2-2; 8 bases match TRBD1. Trimming cost V 2 bases and J 5 bases; bases outside gene matches: 4. CDR1 and CDR2 (germline): MGHRA, YSYEKL. There are 15 residues in the CDR3. CDR3 DNA: TGCGCCAGCAGCCAAAGACAGGGGAAGACCGGGGAGCTGTTTTTT. Amino acids: CASSQRQGKTGELFF.

The chain employs TRBV7-2 and TRBJ2-3; 9 positions match TRBD2. J was trimmed by 4 bases and V by 1 base; bases with no gene match: 12. The CDR3 consists of 18 residues. Germline-derived CDR1 and CDR2 are SGHTA and FQGNSA. CDR3 bases: TGTGCCAGCAGCTTAGGAATATTGGCGGGAGGGCCATCAGATACGCAGTATTTT. Protein product: CASSLGILAGGPSDTQYF.

V gene TRBV18 combines with J gene TRBJ1-2, with D maybe TRBD1 (6 bases). This CDR3 is 16 amino acids long. With 8 bases removed from V and 3 bases from J, the gap between germline ends came to 22 bases. Germline CDR1 KGHSH, CDR2 LQKENI. The DNA of the CDR3 is TGTGCCAGCCCAGGGCCCCGACAGGACGTATACTATGGCTACACCTTC. Protein product: CASPGPRQDVYYGYTF.

The V call is TRBV19, the J call TRBJ2-1; 15 positions agree with TRBD2. This CDR3 region has 16 residues. With 11 bases clipped from V and 0 bases from J, the junction kept 5 bases outside the gene matches. Germline CDR1 LNHDA, CDR2 SQIVND (reference sequence). The CDR3 nucleotides read TGTGCCTCAGGACTAGCGGGAGGGAGCTCCTACAATGAGCAGTTCTTC. Protein: CASGLAGGSSYNEQFF.

The rearrangement joins TRBV10-3 to TRBJ2-7, with 7 positions matching TRBD1. Per the germline V gene, CDR1 is ENHRY and CDR2 is SYGVKD. V shed 8 bases and J 10 bases; nucleotides not matched to a gene: 11. This CDR3 is 12 amino acids long. The chain's CDR3 is CAIAGGPMEQYF. The CDR3 DNA is TGTGCCATCGCAGGGGGTCCGATGGAACAGTACTTC.

The V call is TRBV30, the J call TRBJ2-7; possibly TRBD1 for D (6 bases). Germline values: CDR1 GTSNPN, CDR2 SVGIG (reference sequence). This CDR3 contains 12 residues. The V end was cut by 3 bases, the J end by 6 bases, with 12 bases between. Here the CDR3 reads CAWRVTGIEQYF. The CDR3 DNA sequence: TGTGCCTGGAGGGTAACAGGGATCGAGCAGTACTTC.

The chain joins TRBV2 to TRBJ1-2; D gene unclear. This CDR3 is 12 amino acids long. Trimming stripped 3 bases from V and 0 bases from J, with 2 bases between. Germline V lookup: CDR1 SNHLY, CDR2 FYNNEI. This CDR3 reads CASSDANYGYTF. CDR3 coding DNA: TGTGCCAGCAGTGACGCTAACTATGGCTACACCTTC.

This clone showed up just a few times. The genes are TRBV24-1 and TRBJ1-2; 7 bases match TRBD1. With 7 bases clipped from V and 3 bases from J, the junction kept 7 bases outside the gene matches. The CDR3 sequence is 14 residues long. Looked up from germline, CDR1 is KGHDR and CDR2 is SFDVKD. The CDR3 protein is CATSADRADYGYTF. The CDR3 DNA is TGTGCCACCAGCGCTGACAGGGCAGACTATGGCTACACCTTC.

The V call is TRBV5-4, the J call TRBJ1-3; 8 nucleotides align to TRBD1. CDR3 length: 14 amino acids. CDR1 SGHNT and CDR2 YYREEE come from the germline V gene (reference sequence). V was pared by 3 bases and J by 2 bases, with 1 base of the junction left unmatched. The CDR3 sequence: CASSSDRAGNTIYF. The CDR3 DNA is TGTGCCAGCAGCTCGGACAGGGCTGGAAACACCATATATTTT.

This rearrangement joins TRBV18 to TRBJ2-7, with D perhaps TRBD2 (5 bases). Germline CDR1 is KGHSH and CDR2 is LQKENI. V lost 3 bases and J 1 base, leaving 13 bases between the germline ends. This CDR3 region has 15 residues. This chain's CDR3 is CASSPLSGISYEQYF. CDR3 sequence (DNA): TGTGCCAGCTCACCTCTATCCGGGATTTCCTACGAGCAGTACTTC.

The chain joins TRBV7-2 to TRBJ1-6; D is ambiguous. The CDR3 length is 13 residues. Trimming pared 0 bases from V and 8 bases from J, leaving 5 bases between. From germline, CDR1 is SGHTA and CDR2 FQGNSA. CDR3 nucleotide sequence: TGTGCCAGCAGCTTAGCGGGCCATTCACCCCTCCACTTT. Its translation is CASSLAGHSPLHF.